Only a few counts were recorded for the clone carrying this T cell receptor (beta chain). Antigen unknown. This CDR3 spans 17 amino acids. Germline V gene data show CDR1 as SGHTA and CDR2 as FQGNSA. The ends lost 6 bases at V and 4 bases at J; junction bases unmatched: 15. A sample-barcoded 5' primer and a J-beta primer mix were used in a second PCR of about 7 to 12 cycles. TCRdb re-analysed the 5' RACE reads in MiXCR, keeping a single row per CDR3 protein. Of about 770,000 distinct CDR3 sequences listed, around 42% were seen once; the top ten hold about 19%. The data are from a study of blood T cells in healthy people across ages. Study-level background: Per every two T cells, about one barcoded beta molecule was captured by template switching.

The study's findings and limits: Bulk PBMC profiling left naive and antigen-experienced comparisons inconclusive.

The donors, healthy Caucasians from Russia, were aged about 6 to 90. The chain recombines TRBV7-2 with TRBJ2-7; 10 bases match TRBD2. This clonotype was sampled from a man in his sixties in good health. The source material was blood. The DNA of the CDR3 is TGTGCCAGCAGTTATACAGCGGGGGGGCAGAAAGTATACGAGCAGTACTTC. This codes for CASSYTAGGQKVYEQYF.